Below, 12 T cell receptor beta chains from the same sample are listed, as sequenced in a study of blood T cell repertoires in COVID-19. Data came from immunoSEQ multiplex PCR; TCRdb stores just in-frame clones and leaves some out. The sample records approximately 230,000 clones, 80% to 90% being singletons. The source material was peripheral blood. The receptor set was obtained from a man at least 80 years old with acute or convalescent COVID-19.

The gene calls are TRBV28 and TRBJ1-4, with D perhaps matching TRBD1 (6 bases). The germline gives CDR1 MDHEN, CDR2 SYDVKM. V dropped 6 bases and J dropped 8 bases, with 10 bases sitting between them. The CDR3 spans 12 residues. This chain's CDR3 is CASRRGGEKLFF. As DNA, the CDR3 is TGTGCCAGCAGGAGGGGGGGGGAAAAACTGTTTTTT.

The rearrangement uses TRBV4-2 and TRBJ2-1; 15 positions agree with TRBD2. This CDR3 comprises 18 residues. In germline, CDR1 is LGHNA, CDR2 YNFKEQ. J was trimmed by 0 bases and V by 4 bases; bases with no gene match: 4. CDR3 bases: TGTGCCAGCAGCCGAGGACTAGCGGGGGGGCCCTCCTACAATGAGCAGTTCTTC. Protein product: CASSRGLAGGPSYNEQFF.

This sequence joins TRBV5-5 and TRBJ2-2, with a tentative D call TRBD1 (6 bases). CDR1 and CDR2 (germline): SGHKS, YYEKEE (reference sequence). V was clipped by 4 bases and J by 2 bases, with 12 bases between them. This CDR3 is built from 15 residues. DNA for the CDR3: TGTGCCAGCAGCCGCTGGGGGCTAAACACCGGGGAGCTGTTTTTT. Translated: CASSRWGLNTGELFF.

The V gene is TRBV9, the J gene TRBJ2-2; 7 bases agree with TRBD2. The CDR3 consists of 17 residues. The germline CDR1 and CDR2 sequences are SGDLS and YYNGEE. V lost 4 bases to trimming and J lost 5 bases; unmatched junction nucleotides: 14. The DNA for the CDR3 is TGTGCCAGCAGCCCTCGTAGTTGGGAGGGCCGGACCGGGGAGCTGTTTTTT. Encoded protein: CASSPRSWEGRTGELFF.

This chain connects TRBV7-3 to TRBJ2-1; the match to TRBD2 covers 12 bases. CDR1 and CDR2 (germline): SGHTA, FQGTGA. The CDR3 has 14 amino acids. Trimming cost V 5 bases and J 7 bases; bases outside gene matches: 3. CDR3 sequence reads: CASSLLAGGNEQFF. The DNA of the CDR3 is TGTGCCAGCAGCCTTCTAGCGGGAGGGAATGAGCAGTTCTTC.

The chain uses TRBV6-5 and TRBJ2-1, with 10 positions matching TRBD1. Germline assignment: CDR1 MNHEY and CDR2 SVGAGI. V lost 6 bases to trimming and J lost 2 bases; unmatched junction nucleotides: 4. The CDR3 extends over 15 amino acids. In DNA, the CDR3 is TGTGCCAGCAGACGACAGGGGGCAGCCTACAATGAGCAGTTCTTC. The encoded protein is CASRRQGAAYNEQFF.

V is TRBV7-6 and J is TRBJ1-2; 8 nucleotides align to TRBD1. Germline V gene lookup returns CDR1 SGHVS and CDR2 FNYEAQ. V was clipped by 1 base and J by 2 bases; unmatched bases: 3. The length of the CDR3 is 15 residues. The CDR3 region has the DNA TGTGCCAGCAGCTTAGGGACAGGGCTCAACTATGGCTACACCTTC. Residues: CASSLGTGLNYGYTF.

This chain joins TRBV7-9 and TRBJ2-4, with D possibly being TRBD1 (5 bases). Trimming took 5 bases from V and 8 from J, leaving 7 bases between them. The CDR3 has 11 residues. Germline-derived CDR1 and CDR2 are SEHNR and FQNEAQ (reference sequence). The chain's CDR3 is CASSQGDIQYF. In DNA, the CDR3 is TGTGCCAGCAGCCAAGGGGACATTCAGTACTTC.

The V gene is TRBV5-1, the J gene TRBJ2-3; TRBD1 aligns across 7 bases. CDR1 is SGHRS and CDR2 is YFSETQ in the germline V gene. The CDR3 runs 17 residues. V was clipped by 4 bases and J by 5 bases; unmatched bases: 16. CDR3 protein: CASSPTATGSFGDTQYF. CDR3 coding DNA: TGCGCCAGCAGCCCTACCGCGACAGGGTCTTTTGGAGATACGCAGTATTTT.

V gene TRBV6-5 combines with J gene TRBJ2-5; D is uncertain. V was pared by 6 bases and J by 5 bases, with 10 bases between. The CDR3 has 12 residues. Germline assignment: CDR1 MNHEY and CDR2 SVGAGI. This CDR3 reads CASSPTRETQYF. The CDR3 DNA sequence: TGTGCCAGCAGCCCCACCAGGGAGACCCAGTACTTC.

The gene calls are TRBV19 and TRBJ1-1, with D possibly being TRBD1 (6 bases). V was clipped by 7 bases and J by 2 bases, with 11 bases between them. Germline assignment: CDR1 LNHDA and CDR2 SQIVND (reference sequence). The length of the CDR3 is 13 residues. The CDR3 DNA reads as TGTGCCAGTAACAGGGCAGGAAACACTGAAGCTTTCTTT. Its protein product is CASNRAGNTEAFF.

The chain is built from TRBV19 and TRBJ2-3, with 12 bases lining up with TRBD2. This CDR3 has 21 amino acids. Germline V gene data show CDR1 as LNHDA and CDR2 as SQIVND (reference sequence). V was clipped by 3 bases and J by 0 bases; unmatched bases: 16. CDR3 region: CASSIRFRSSGGASSTDTQYF. CDR3 in DNA: TGTGCCAGTAGTATCCGCTTCCGCTCTAGCGGGGGGGCCTCGAGCACAGATACGCAGTATTTT.